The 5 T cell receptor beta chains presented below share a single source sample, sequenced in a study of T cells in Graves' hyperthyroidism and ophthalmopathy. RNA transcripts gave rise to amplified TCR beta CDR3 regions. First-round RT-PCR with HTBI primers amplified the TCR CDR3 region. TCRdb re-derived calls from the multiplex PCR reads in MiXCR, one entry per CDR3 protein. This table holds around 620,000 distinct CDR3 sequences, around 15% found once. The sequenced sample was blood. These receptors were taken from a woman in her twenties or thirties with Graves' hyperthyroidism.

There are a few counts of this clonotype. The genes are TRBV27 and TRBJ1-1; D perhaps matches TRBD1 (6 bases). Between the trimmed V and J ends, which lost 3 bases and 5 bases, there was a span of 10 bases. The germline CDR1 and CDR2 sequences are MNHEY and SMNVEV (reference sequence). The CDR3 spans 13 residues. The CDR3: CASSFGQRTEAFF. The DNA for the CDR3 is TGTGCCAGCAGTTTCGGACAGAGGACTGAAGCTTTCTTT.

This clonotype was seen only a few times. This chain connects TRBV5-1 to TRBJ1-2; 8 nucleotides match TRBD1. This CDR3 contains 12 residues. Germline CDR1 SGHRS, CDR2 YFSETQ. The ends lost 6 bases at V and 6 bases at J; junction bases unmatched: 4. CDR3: CASTQGANGYTF. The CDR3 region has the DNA TGCGCCAGCACCCAGGGGGCGAATGGCTACACCTTC.

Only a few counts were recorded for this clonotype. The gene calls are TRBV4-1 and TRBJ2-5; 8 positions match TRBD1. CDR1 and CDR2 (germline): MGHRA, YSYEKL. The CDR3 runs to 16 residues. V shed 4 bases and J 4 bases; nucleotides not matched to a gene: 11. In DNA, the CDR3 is TGCGCCAGCAGCCCGGGAGACAGGGGAACGGGAGAGACCCAGTACTTC. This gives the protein CASSPGDRGTGETQYF.

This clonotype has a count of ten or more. The CDR3: CASSPLIAGGGDTQYF. CDR3 DNA sequence: TGTGCCAGCAGTCCTCTTATAGCGGGAGGAGGAGATACGCAGTATTTT. The chain has TRBV28 and TRBJ2-3, with 10 bases identical to TRBD2. Germline assignment: CDR1 MDHEN and CDR2 SYDVKM. The junction had 10 bases not matched to a gene; V was cut back by 5 bases and J by 5 bases. CDR3 length: 16 amino acids.

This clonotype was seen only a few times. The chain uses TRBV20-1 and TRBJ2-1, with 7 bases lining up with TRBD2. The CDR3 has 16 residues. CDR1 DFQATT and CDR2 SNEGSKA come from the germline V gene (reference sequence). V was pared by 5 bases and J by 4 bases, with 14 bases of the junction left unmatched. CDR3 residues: CSADGIRTSRYNEQFF. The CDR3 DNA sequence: TGCAGTGCTGACGGCATTAGGACTAGTCGATACAATGAGCAGTTCTTC.